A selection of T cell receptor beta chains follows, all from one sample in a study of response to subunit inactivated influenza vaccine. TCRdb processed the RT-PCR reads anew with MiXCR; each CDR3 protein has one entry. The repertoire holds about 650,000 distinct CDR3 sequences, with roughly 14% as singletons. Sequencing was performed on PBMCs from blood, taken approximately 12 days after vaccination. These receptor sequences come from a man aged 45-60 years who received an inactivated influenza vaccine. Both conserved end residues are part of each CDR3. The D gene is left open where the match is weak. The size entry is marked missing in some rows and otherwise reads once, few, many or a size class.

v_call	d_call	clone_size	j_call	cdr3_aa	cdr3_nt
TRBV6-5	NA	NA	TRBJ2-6	CASSYSSASSGANVLTF	TGTGCCAGCAGTTACTCGAGCGCTAGCTCTGGGGCCAACGTCCTGACTTTC
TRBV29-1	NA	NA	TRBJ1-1	CSVVAFEAEAFF	TGCAGCGTTGTAGCCTTCGAGGCTGAAGCTTTCTTT
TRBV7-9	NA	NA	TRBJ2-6	CASSLYGLGANVLTF	TGTGCCAGCAGCTTATACGGTTTGGGGGCCAACGTCCTGACTTTC
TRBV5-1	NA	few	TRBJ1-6	CASSFGTGSPLHF	TGCGCCAGCAGCTTTGGTACGGGGTCACCCCTCCACTTT
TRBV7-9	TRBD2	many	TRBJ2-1	CASSIEAGGWNEQFF	TGTGCCAGCAGCATCGAGGCGGGAGGGTGGAATGAGCAGTTCTTC
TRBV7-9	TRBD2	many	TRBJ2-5	CASSPRLAVMETQYF	TGTGCCAGCAGCCCCCGACTAGCGGTAATGGAGACCCAGTACTTC
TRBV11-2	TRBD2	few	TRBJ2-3	CASSRTRGGLESTDTQYF	TGTGCCAGCAGCCGAACGCGGGGGGGCCTTGAGAGCACAGATACGCAGTATTTT
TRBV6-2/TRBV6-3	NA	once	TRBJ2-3	CASSSGVTRLSTDTQYF	TGTGCCAGCAGCTCTGGGGTAACTAGACTGAGCACAGATACGCAGTATTTT
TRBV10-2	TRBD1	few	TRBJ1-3	CASCGGTGGNTIYF	TGCGCCAGCTGTGGCGGGACAGGGGGAAACACCATATATTTT
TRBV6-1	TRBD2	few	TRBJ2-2	CASSRPGLAGRSGELFF	TGTGCCAGCAGCAGGCCGGGACTAGCGGGACGCTCCGGGGAGCTGTTTTTT
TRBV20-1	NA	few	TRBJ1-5	CSARDPGGLGARQPQHF	TGCAGTGCTAGAGATCCTGGGGGCCTTGGCGCGAGGCAGCCCCAGCATTTT
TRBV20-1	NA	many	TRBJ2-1	CSAREHWAGGTYNEQFF	TGCAGTGCTAGAGAGCATTGGGCGGGTGGGACCTACAATGAGCAGTTCTTC
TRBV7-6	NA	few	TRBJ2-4	CASSLARAGLGIQYF	TGTGCCAGCAGCTTAGCGAGGGCAGGGTTGGGCATTCAGTACTTC
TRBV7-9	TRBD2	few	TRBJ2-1	CASSPPGSGSYNEQFF	TGTGCCAGCAGCCCCCCTGGCAGCGGGAGCTACAATGAGCAGTTCTTC
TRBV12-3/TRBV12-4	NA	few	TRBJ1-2	CASSTGSRGYTF	TGTGCCAGCAGTACAGGGAGTCGTGGCTACACCTTC
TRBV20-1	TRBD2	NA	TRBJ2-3	CSASSVAGGPTDTQYF	TGCAGTGCTAGCTCGGTGGCGGGAGGGCCAACAGATACGCAGTATTTT
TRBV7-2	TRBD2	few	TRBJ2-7	CASSLAGGGFSYEQYF	TGTGCCAGCAGCTTAGCTGGCGGGGGTTTCTCCTACGAGCAGTACTTC
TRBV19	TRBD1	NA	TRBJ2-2	CASRTSTGVANTGELFF	TGTGCCAGTAGGACCTCAACAGGGGTGGCGAACACCGGGGAGCTGTTTTTT
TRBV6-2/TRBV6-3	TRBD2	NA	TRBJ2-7	CASSYLSGGPVAEQYF	TGTGCCAGCAGTTATCTTAGCGGGGGGCCTGTTGCCGAGCAGTACTTC